One and the same sample provided the 13 T cell receptor beta chains below, sequenced in a study of T cells in Graves' hyperthyroidism and ophthalmopathy. RNA transcripts served as the template for amplifying TCR beta CDR3 regions. Carried out on the TCR CDR3, a first-round RT-PCR used the HTBI primer set. TCRdb fed the multiplex PCR reads into MiXCR, producing one record per CDR3 protein. The table shows 540,000 or so distinct CDR3 sequences, with 40% to 55% occurring only once. Sequencing was carried out using peripheral blood or thyroid tissue (not recorded which). The receptors were sampled from an adult woman with Graves' disease, either hyperthyroidism or ophthalmopathy (not recorded which).

This clonotype came up many times. The chain has TRBV12-3 or TRBV12-4 and TRBJ2-7; 9 nucleotides match TRBD2. Trimming at V came to 3 bases and at J to 1 base, leaving 7 bases not matched to a gene. This CDR3 has 16 amino acids. The CDR3 region has the DNA TGTGCCAGCAGTTTTTCGGGCGGGAGGGGTTCCTACGAGCAGTACTTC. Amino acids: CASSFSGGRGSYEQYF.

The chain links TRBV9 to TRBJ1-4; D may be TRBD1 (6 bases). V lost 0 bases, J lost 17 bases, and 14 bases lay in between. Germline V CDR1 and CDR2: SGDLS, YYNGEE. The CDR3 spans 12 residues. The CDR3 spells CASSVAPGDSFF. In DNA, the CDR3 is TGTGCCAGCAGCGTAGCGCCAGGGGACTCCTTTTTT.

This clonotype was counted between two and nine times. This rearrangement joins TRBV15 to TRBJ1-2; tentatively, D is TRBD1 (5 bases). Per the germline V gene, CDR1 is LNHNV and CDR2 is YYDKDF (reference sequence). The CDR3 contains 15 residues. Trimming removed 1 base at V and 5 bases at J, with 14 bases between. CDR3 protein: CATSRAQVKEYGYTF. The CDR3 DNA sequence: TGTGCCACCAGCAGAGCACAGGTGAAAGAATATGGCTACACCTTC.

The CDR3 bases are TGCAGTGTGAACAGGGGAGACACCGGGGAGCTGTTTTTT. It specifies CSVNRGDTGELFF. V gene TRBV20-1 combines with J gene TRBJ2-2, with 7 bases aligning to TRBD1. Unmatched junction bases numbered 5, after V lost 7 bases and J lost 3 bases. The V gene's germline CDR1 is DFQATT and CDR2 SNEGSKA (reference sequence). This CDR3 is built from 13 residues.

The chain carries TRBV7-2 and TRBJ2-1, with D hard to call. CDR3 length: 16 residues. Germline CDR1 is SGHTA and CDR2 is FQGNSA. V was pared by 0 bases and J by 4 bases, with 13 bases between. The CDR3 loop is CASSLARGGNYNEQFF. The CDR3 DNA reads TGTGCCAGCAGCTTAGCTCGTGGCGGAAATTACAATGAGCAGTTCTTC.

This clonotype was seen ten or more times. V usage is TRBV20-1 and J usage is TRBJ2-7; TRBD2 is a possible D gene (6 bases). V was pared by 5 bases and J by 4 bases, with 9 bases between. This CDR3 is 11 amino acids long. CDR1 is DFQATT and CDR2 is SNEGSKA in the germline V gene (reference sequence). The CDR3 DNA sequence: TGCAGTGCTTCCGGAGGGTACGAGCAGTACTTC. Its translation: CSASGGYEQYF.

The rearrangement joins TRBV9 to TRBJ2-3; D is ambiguous. The germline V gene has CDR1 SGDLS and CDR2 YYNGEE. The CDR3 sequence is 14 residues long. V was clipped by 0 bases and J by 0 bases, with 5 bases between them. The CDR3 loop reads CASSVGVSTDTQYF. As DNA, the CDR3 is TGTGCCAGCAGCGTAGGGGTTAGCACAGATACGCAGTATTTT.

This clonotype has only a few counts. This chain uses TRBV2 with TRBJ2-5, with 11 positions matching TRBD1. Per the germline V gene, CDR1 is SNHLY and CDR2 is FYNNEI. After removal of 8 bases from V and 5 bases from J, the junction contained 7 bases not matched to a gene. This CDR3 contains 14 residues. The CDR3 spells CASLRDRGTETQYF. The CDR3 bases are TGTGCCAGCCTCAGGGACAGGGGGACGGAGACCCAGTACTTC.

Ten or more counts support this clonotype. This sequence joins TRBV29-1 and TRBJ2-7; 8 bases line up with TRBD2. V shed 1 base and J 6 bases; nucleotides not matched to a gene: 5. This CDR3 contains 13 residues. The germline V gene encodes CDR1 SQVTM and CDR2 ANQGSEA. CDR3: CSVEVGSGSEQYF. CDR3 nucleotides: TGCAGCGTTGAAGTGGGAAGCGGGAGCGAGCAGTACTTC.

This clonotype was recorded at least ten times. The V and J genes are TRBV4-2 and TRBJ1-2; 7 positions match TRBD1. The junction had 3 bases not matched to a gene; V was cut back by 1 base and J by 4 bases. CDR1 and CDR2 from the germline V gene are LGHNA and YNFKEQ. The CDR3 spans 14 residues. CDR3 DNA: TGTGCCAGCAGCCAAGGACAGGGATCCTATGGCTACACCTTC. It translates to CASSQGQGSYGYTF.

This clonotype was seen many times. V and J are TRBV12-3 or TRBV12-4 and TRBJ2-7, with 9 bases lining up with TRBD2. Germline trimming cut 6 bases from V and 2 bases from J; bases unmatched to any gene: 11. There are 16 residues in the CDR3. The CDR3: CASSFNSGSHTYEQYF. The CDR3 bases are TGTGCCAGCAGCTTCAATAGCGGGAGCCATACCTACGAGCAGTACTTC.

This clonotype has at least ten counts. The genes are TRBV7-6 and TRBJ1-1; 8 nucleotides line up with TRBD1. V trimming: 5 bases; J trimming: 11 bases; junction bases outside the gene matches: 13. This CDR3 region has 14 residues. Germline assignment: CDR1 SGHVS and CDR2 FNYEAQ. The CDR3 region has the DNA TGTGCCAGCAGCCCACGGGACAGGAGCCCGCCGGCTTTCTTT. Amino acids: CASSPRDRSPPAFF.

The V call is TRBV13, the J call TRBJ1-4, with TRBD1 as a possible D gene (5 bases). The V gene's germline CDR1 is PRHDT and CDR2 FYEKMQ (reference sequence). There are 16 residues in the CDR3. The V end lost 1 base, the J end lost 5 bases, and 14 bases lay between the germline ends. CDR3 in DNA: TGTGCCAGCAGCTTAGCCCAGGAGGGGTTCAATGAAAAACTGTTTTTT. It is translated as CASSLAQEGFNEKLFF.